This TCR beta chain was recorded in a study of blood T cell repertoires in COVID-19. In the source study's methods: Cell counts per sample came from amplifying reference gene primers. TCRdb keeps only in-frame clones here, not all; method: immunoSEQ multiplex PCR. From that table come the V and J calls and clone size; the DNA was used to work out D and trimming. This table has some 330,000 clones, approximately 88% appearing once. Germline V CDR1 and CDR2: MNHEY, SMNVEV (reference sequence). The CDR3 is made up of 15 amino acids. V was clipped by 3 bases and J by 1 base, with 10 bases between them. This clone is a singleton in its sample.

This TCR was recovered from a woman in her 50s with active or convalescent COVID-19. The sample was peripheral blood. The J gene is TRBJ1-3, the V gene TRBV27; D remains ambiguous. DNA for the CDR3: TGTGCCAGCAGTTTGTATAGGAGGTCTGGAAACACCATATATTTT. It yields the protein CASSLYRRSGNTIYF.